Below, 27 T cell receptor beta chains from the same sample are listed, as sequenced in a study of blood T cells in healthy people across ages. Combining a sample-barcoded 5' primer with a J-beta primer mix, a second PCR ran for about 7 to 11 cycles. TCRdb re-called the 5' RACE reads through MiXCR, storing one row per CDR3 protein. The profile shows 1.5 million to 2 million distinct CDR3 sequences, around 50% of them singletons. What was sequenced was blood. Receptors originate from a woman in her 40s in good health.

The chain links TRBV18 to TRBJ1-6; D not resolved. The CDR3 runs 15 residues. Trimming left V 5 bases short and J 5 bases short, with 13 bases between. Germline loops: CDR1 KGHSH, CDR2 LQKENI. CDR3 DNA sequence: TGTGCCAGCTCAAACACTGAGGCAAATAATTCACCCCTCCACTTT. As protein: CASSNTEANNSPLHF.

This clonotype was seen just once. The CDR3 nucleotides read TGCAGTGCTAGAGTAGAACTAGCCAAAAACATTCAGTTCTTC. Translation: CSARVELAKNIQFF. V and J are TRBV20-1 and TRBJ2-4; D might be TRBD2 (6 bases). TRBJ2-1 explains the end of the DNA better; the J call may be wrong. Germline V gives CDR1 DFQATT, CDR2 SNEGSKA (reference sequence). This CDR3 has 14 residues.

The gene calls are TRBV7-9 and TRBJ2-3; the D gene is possibly TRBD1 (6 bases). V shed 5 bases and J shed 6 bases, with 27 bases lying between them. The CDR3 length is 18 residues. The germline V gene has CDR1 SEHNR and CDR2 FQNEAQ (reference sequence). CDR3 protein: CASSQASVRDTLQDTQYF. The CDR3 nucleotides are TGTGCCAGCAGCCAAGCATCTGTTCGGGACACACTCCAGGATACGCAGTATTTT.

The chain couples TRBV13 to TRBJ1-4, with D perhaps TRBD1 (6 bases). The CDR3 covers 14 residues. The germline V gene encodes CDR1 PRHDT and CDR2 FYEKMQ (reference sequence). Trimming removed 3 bases at V and 5 bases at J, with 10 bases between. CDR3 sequence (DNA): TGTGCCAGCAGCTTTAAGGGGGTAAATGAAAAACTGTTTTTT. Amino acids: CASSFKGVNEKLFF.

This clonotype was observed a handful of times. V is TRBV3-1 and J is TRBJ2-2, with D possibly TRBD1 on 6 matching bases. Germline V gene data show CDR1 as LGHDT and CDR2 as YNNKEL (reference sequence). This CDR3 has 13 residues. Trimming cost V 5 bases and J 7 bases, with 11 bases left between them. DNA for the CDR3: TGTGCCAGCAGCTTGGGGGCTGGCGGGGAGCTGTTTTTT. It encodes CASSLGAGGELFF. Looking up the rest from reference TRBV3-1 and TRBJ2-2 gives the full variable domain: DTAVSQTPKYLVTQMGNDKSIKCEQNLGHDTMYWYKQDSKKFLKIMFSYNNKELIINETVPNRFSPKSPDKAHLNLHINSLELGDSAVYFCASSLGAGGELFFGEGSRLTVL.

This chain connects TRBV5-1 to TRBJ2-7; no firm D call. The end of the DNA is better explained by TRBJ2-5, so the J call may be wrong. The CDR3 totals 14 residues. Germline CDR1 SGHRS, CDR2 YFSETQ. The DNA of the CDR3 is TGCGCCAGCAGCTCATTTGTTTCCCCACAGACCCAGTACTTC. As protein: CASSSFVSPQTQYF.

This sequence joins TRBV6-6 and TRBJ2-1; unclear D gene. The CDR3 consists of 14 residues. CDR1 is MNHNY, CDR2 SVGAGI, per germline (reference sequence). The V gene lost 0 bases and the J gene lost 8 bases, with 11 bases spanning the gap. The CDR3 bases are TGTGCCAGCAGTTACTCTATGGGGTCGGATGAGCAGTTCTTC. Translated: CASSYSMGSDEQFF.

The rearrangement joins TRBV24-1 to TRBJ2-3, with 10 nucleotides matching TRBD1. Germline values: CDR1 KGHDR, CDR2 SFDVKD. J was trimmed by 14 bases and V by 4 bases; bases with no gene match: 11. The CDR3 extends over 14 amino acids. CDR3 DNA sequence: TGTGCCACCAGTGAACGGGACAGGGGCCTGTATCCGTATTTT. This gives the protein CATSERDRGLYPYF.

The V gene is TRBV27, the J gene TRBJ2-5, with D unresolved. The tail of the sequence fits TRBJ2-4 better, so the J call may be wrong. Germline lookup yields CDR1 MNHEY and CDR2 SMNVEV (reference sequence). This CDR3 is built from 13 residues. The CDR3 DNA reads as TGTGCCAGCAGTTCCCCCCCGAAAAACATTCAGTACTTC. This encodes CASSSPPKNIQYF.

The chain uses TRBV7-2 and TRBJ2-7, with 11 positions matching TRBD2. This CDR3 has 16 amino acids. The V gene's germline CDR1 is SGHTA and CDR2 FQGNSA. The V and J ends lost 5 bases and 7 bases, in that order; junction bases with no gene match: 13. CDR3 sequence reads: CASSPRSGGVYNEQYF. Here the CDR3 DNA reads TGTGCCAGCAGCCCCCGTAGCGGGGGGGTTTACAATGAGCAGTACTTC. The full variable domain, its missing parts supplied by reference TRBV7-2 and TRBJ2-7, is GAGVSQSPSNKVTEKGKDVELRCDPISGHTALYWYRQSLGQGLEFLIYFQGNSAPDKSGLPSDRFSAERTGGSVSTLTIQRTQQEDSAVYLCASSPRSGGVYNEQYFGPGTRLTVT.

This clonotype appeared a few times. This sequence joins TRBV27 and TRBJ2-3; 13 positions agree with TRBD2. Losses at the gene ends were 9 bases for V and 5 bases for J; bases not matched to a gene: 5. Germline V gives CDR1 MNHEY, CDR2 SMNVEV (reference sequence). The CDR3 runs 14 residues. The CDR3 DNA sequence: TGTGCCAGTACTAGCGGGGGGGAGGAAGATACGCAGTATTTT. Its protein product is CASTSGGEEDTQYF.

V gene TRBV12-3 or TRBV12-4 combines with J gene TRBJ2-5; D remains unclear. CDR3 length: 16 residues. With 7 bases removed from V and 0 bases from J, the gap between germline ends came to 18 bases. The CDR3 reads CASTAGTLNYQETQYF. The CDR3 nucleotides read TGTGCCAGCACCGCCGGAACTCTCAATTACCAAGAGACCCAGTACTTC.

J is TRBJ1-6 and V is TRBV6-5; possibly TRBD1 for D (6 bases). The ends were cut back, 8 bases at V and 6 bases at J, with 11 bases in the middle. The V gene's germline CDR1 is MNHEY and CDR2 SVGAGI. The CDR3 runs 13 residues. CDR3 amino acids: CASSGHSNSPLHF. The CDR3, as DNA: TGTGCCAGCTCGGGACACAGTAATTCACCCCTCCACTTT.

This chain connects TRBV20-1 to TRBJ2-5; perhaps TRBD2 as D (6 bases). Per germline, CDR1 DFQATT and CDR2 SNEGSKA (reference sequence). This CDR3 spans 16 amino acids. V lost 2 bases and J lost 1, with 17 bases in between. The DNA for the CDR3 is TGCAGTGCTAGATTCCCGACCGGCGGGGTCCAAGAGACCCAGTACTTC. Translation gives CSARFPTGGVQETQYF.

The chain is built from TRBV5-1 and TRBJ2-4; 7 positions match TRBD1. The J call may be in error: the DNA end matches TRBJ2-7 better. This CDR3 contains 15 residues. Germline V gene sequence: CDR1 SGHRS, CDR2 YFSETQ. The CDR3 is CASSMNQDRSHEQYF. CDR3 nucleotide sequence: TGCGCCAGCAGCATGAACCAGGACAGGTCGCACGAGCAGTACTTC.

Ten or more counts support this clonotype. The rearrangement joins TRBV20-1 to TRBJ2-5; D possibly corresponds to TRBD2 (6 bases). There are 13 residues in the CDR3. With 6 bases removed from V and 5 bases from J, the gap between germline ends came to 16 bases. Germline V gives CDR1 DFQATT, CDR2 SNEGSKA (reference sequence). Written as DNA, the CDR3 is TGCAGTGCGCACGGGGACTTGGGGGAGACCCAGTACTTC. This gives the protein CSAHGDLGETQYF.

J is TRBJ2-4 and V is TRBV5-4; the D gene is possibly TRBD2 (5 bases). The CDR3 runs to 14 residues. V was cut by 4 bases and J by 12 bases, with 20 bases left in between. Looked up from germline, CDR1 is SGHNT and CDR2 is YYREEE (reference sequence). As DNA, the CDR3 is TGTGCCAGCAGCCAAGGCCACACCCCGGAGGCTCAGTACTTC. This gives the protein CASSQGHTPEAQYF.

This clonotype has a handful of counts. This chain uses TRBV20-1 with TRBJ2-3; D may be TRBD2 (5 bases). Germline CDR1 DFQATT, CDR2 SNEGSKA (reference sequence). The CDR3 is 13 residues long. Trimming stripped 8 bases from V and 6 bases from J, with 18 bases between. The CDR3 sequence: CSSEPIGEDTQYF. The CDR3 nucleotides are TGCAGTTCAGAGCCTATCGGGGAGGATACGCAGTATTTT.

V gene TRBV5-1 combines with J gene TRBJ1-6, with D tentatively TRBD1 (5 bases). CDR1 and CDR2 (germline): SGHRS, YFSETQ. The CDR3 covers 15 residues. V dropped 0 bases and J dropped 11 bases, with 15 bases sitting between them. The CDR3 sequence: CASSLGSVGLTPLHF. CDR3 nucleotides: TGCGCCAGCAGCTTGGGATCCGTGGGACTAACACCCCTCCACTTT.

This clonotype was seen a handful of times. The chain carries TRBV4-3 and TRBJ1-4, with D tentatively TRBD1 (6 bases). CDR3 size: 15 residues. V was trimmed by 5 bases and J by 4 bases, leaving 14 bases between them. From germline, CDR1 is LGHNA and CDR2 YSLEER. The CDR3 reads CASSSRTDYNEKLFF. The DNA of the CDR3 is TGCGCCAGCAGCAGTCGGACAGATTATAATGAAAAACTGTTTTTT.

This clonotype was observed a few times. The chain links TRBV9 to TRBJ2-7, with 7 bases aligning to TRBD2. The V gene's germline CDR1 is SGDLS and CDR2 YYNGEE. The junction had 5 bases not matched to a gene; V was cut back by 2 bases and J by 0 bases. This CDR3 is built from 15 residues. CDR3 sequence reads: CASSVKRGTSYEQYF. The CDR3 DNA is TGTGCCAGCAGCGTGAAGCGGGGCACCTCCTACGAGCAGTACTTC.

In its sample, this clonotype was seen a few times. The chain combines TRBV27 with TRBJ1-2; perhaps TRBD1 as D (5 bases). In germline, CDR1 is MNHEY, CDR2 SMNVEV (reference sequence). Between the trimmed V and J ends, which lost 6 bases and 8 bases, there was a span of 22 bases. The length of the CDR3 is 15 residues. For the CDR3, the DNA is TGTGCCAGCAGACCCGAGGTTCGGGGGAGGTCGGGCTACACCTTC. This codes for CASRPEVRGRSGYTF.

The table lists this clonotype with a few counts. The J gene is TRBJ1-2, the V gene TRBV7-2; weak D call: TRBD1 (6 bases). The V gene's germline CDR1 is SGHTA and CDR2 FQGNSA. With 0 bases removed from V and 7 bases from J, the gap between germline ends came to 15 bases. The CDR3 loop spans 15 amino acids. In DNA form, the CDR3 reads TGTGCCAGCAGCTTAGCCGGGGGCAATATTGCTGGCTACACCTTC. As protein: CASSLAGGNIAGYTF.

Only one count was recorded for this clonotype. The V call is TRBV7-9, the J call TRBJ1-1; D perhaps matches TRBD1 (5 bases). There are 14 residues in the CDR3. Germline CDR1 SEHNR, CDR2 FQNEAQ (reference sequence). The V and J ends lost 2 bases and 4 bases respectively, with 11 bases between them. The CDR3 spells CASSLSWGVTEAFF. CDR3 DNA sequence: TGTGCCAGCAGCTTAAGCTGGGGCGTCACTGAAGCTTTCTTT.

The rearrangement links TRBV10-3 to TRBJ2-3, with 9 positions matching TRBD2. Germline assignment: CDR1 ENHRY and CDR2 SYGVKD. V shed 0 bases and J 6 bases; nucleotides not matched to a gene: 4. The CDR3 has 15 amino acids. In nucleotides, the CDR3 is TGTGCCATCAGTGAGTCGCGGGGGGGCCAGGATACGCAGTATTTT. Residues: CAISESRGGQDTQYF.

The V gene is TRBV6-5, the J gene TRBJ2-7; maybe TRBD1 (5 bases). This CDR3 has 14 amino acids. The V gene lost 2 bases and the J gene lost 3 bases, with 11 bases spanning the gap. Germline V gene sequence: CDR1 MNHEY, CDR2 SVGAGI. The DNA for the CDR3 is TGTGCCAGCAGTTACAGGGGCCCCCTCTACGAGCAGTACTTC. Translating it yields CASSYRGPLYEQYF.

CDR3 amino acids: CSAREPGGLGSKNIQYF. CDR3 DNA sequence: TGCAGTGCTAGAGAGCCGGGGGGATTAGGGTCCAAAAACATTCAGTACTTC. The chain joins TRBV20-1 to TRBJ2-4; 7 bases match TRBD2. The germline CDR1 and CDR2 sequences are DFQATT and SNEGSKA (reference sequence). The CDR3 is 17 residues long. J lost 2 bases, V lost 0 bases, and 10 bases had no gene match.